There are many counts of the clone carrying this TCR beta chain. The data are from a study of T cells in Graves' hyperthyroidism and ophthalmopathy. Patients having uncontrolled infection, another autoimmune disease, pregnancy or lactation were not included. The PBMCs were sourced from fresh peripheral blood (about 9.7 ml). Amplified TCR beta CDR3 regions derived from RNA transcripts. When the TCR CDR3 underwent first-round RT-PCR, the HTBI primer set was used. TCRdb called the multiplex PCR reads again in MiXCR, with one record for every CDR3 protein. Seen here are under 350,000 distinct CDR3 sequences, around 23% observed once, and the top ten hold 50%. Germline lookup yields CDR1 SEHNR and CDR2 FQNEAQ (reference sequence). CDR3 length equals 13 residues. The V end was cut by 4 bases, the J end by 7 bases, with 13 bases between.

The sequenced sample consisted of blood. The sequence derives from a woman aged 45-65 years with Graves' hyperthyroidism. The V call is TRBV7-9, the J call TRBJ1-2, with a weak D call TRBD1 (5 bases). The CDR3 sequence: CASSSDDRGGYTF. CDR3 bases: TGTGCCAGCAGCTCAGACGATAGGGGTGGCTACACCTTC.